The 32 T cell receptor beta chains below come from one sample, sequenced in a study of T cell repertoires in cytomegalovirus infection. A single record per CDR3 protein comes from TCRdb applying MiXCR to the reads. The repertoire holds 200,000 to 300,000 distinct CDR3 sequences, with approximately 13% as singletons. Sequenced sample: PBMCs. Source of these receptors: a human donor in good health (CMV status not recorded). Some clones in this sample may be carry-over from other donors' samples.

The sample holds a few counts of this clonotype. The genes are TRBV6-2 or TRBV6-3 and TRBJ1-1, with 7 positions matching TRBD1. CDR1 is MNHEY and CDR2 is SVGEGT in the germline V gene. The CDR3 spans 12 residues. The V segment lost 8 bases and the J segment 5 bases; nucleotides outside the gene matches: 5. The CDR3 DNA reads TGTGCCAGCGGACAGGTAAAGACTGAAGCTTTCTTT. This translates into CASGQVKTEAFF.

The sample holds one count of this clonotype. V and J are TRBV9 and TRBJ2-7, with no clear D. Between the trimmed V and J ends, which lost 5 bases and 3 bases, there was a span of 15 bases. Germline V gene lookup returns CDR1 SGDLS and CDR2 YYNGEE. This CDR3 contains 14 residues. CDR3 coding DNA: TGTGCCAGCAGTGTCGGAGACCCGGACTACGAGCAGTACTTC. Residues: CASSVGDPDYEQYF.

The sample holds many counts of this clonotype. The rearrangement uses TRBV28 and TRBJ2-7; 8 bases align to TRBD2. The J segment lost 5 bases and the V segment lost 1 base, leaving 10 bases of the junction unmatched. Germline V CDR1 and CDR2: MDHEN, SYDVKM. This CDR3 has 16 residues. The CDR3 DNA sequence: TGTGCCAGCAGTTTATTCTCCGGCGGGAGGTTCCACGAGCAGTACTTC. Encoded protein: CASSLFSGGRFHEQYF.

This clonotype has ten or more counts. The V gene is TRBV7-2, the J gene TRBJ2-7; D uncertain. CDR1 and CDR2 (germline): SGHTA, FQGNSA. V shed 4 bases and J shed 2 bases, with 9 bases lying between them. CDR3 length: 13 amino acids. CDR3: CASSSSFTYEQYF. In DNA form, the CDR3 reads TGTGCCAGCAGCTCCTCGTTTACCTACGAGCAGTACTTC.

This chain joins TRBV20-1 and TRBJ2-3, with D possibly matching TRBD1 (6 bases). The germline V gene encodes CDR1 DFQATT and CDR2 SNEGSKA (reference sequence). This CDR3 is 16 amino acids long. V shed 3 bases and J shed 1 base, with 17 bases lying between them. The CDR3 DNA reads as TGCAGTGCTAGGACAGGAGATCAGAGGGGCACAGATACGCAGTATTTT. This translates into CSARTGDQRGTDTQYF.

Only a few counts were recorded for this clonotype. The genes are TRBV12-3 or TRBV12-4 and TRBJ2-3; tentative D call: TRBD1 (5 bases). This CDR3 spans 16 amino acids. V lost 3 bases, J lost 2 bases, and 15 bases lay in between. CDR3 amino acids: CASSLGREDFTDTQYF. DNA of the CDR3: TGTGCCAGCAGTTTGGGCAGGGAAGATTTCACAGATACGCAGTATTTT.

This clonotype was counted many times. This chain uses TRBV7-9 with TRBJ2-7, with D possibly called TRBD1 or TRBD2 (5 bases each). Germline V CDR1 and CDR2: SEHNR, FQNEAQ (reference sequence). The ends were cut back, 3 bases at V and 6 bases at J, with 15 bases in the middle. This CDR3 contains 14 residues. CDR3 coding DNA: TGTGCCAGCAGCTTTGCCGGGGCAAGGGGCGAGCAGTACTTC. Amino acids: CASSFAGARGEQYF.

There are many counts of this clonotype. The chain recombines TRBV7-2 with TRBJ2-3, with D perhaps TRBD2 (6 bases). In germline, CDR1 is SGHTA, CDR2 FQGNSA. This CDR3 is built from 14 residues. Deletions cut 4 bases from V and 6 bases from J, with 14 bases between. The CDR3 coding sequence is TGTGCCAGCAGCTCCCGACTAGTGGGGGATACGCAGTATTTT. Amino acids: CASSSRLVGDTQYF.

There are many counts of this clonotype. The rearrangement joins TRBV7-2 to TRBJ2-3, with 7 bases that match TRBD2. The germline gives CDR1 SGHTA, CDR2 FQGNSA. CDR3 length: 14 amino acids. The J segment lost 0 bases and the V segment lost 6 bases, leaving 3 bases of the junction unmatched. The chain's CDR3 is CASRQAGSTDTQYF. In nucleotides, the CDR3 is TGTGCCAGCAGGCAAGCGGGGAGCACAGATACGCAGTATTTT.

This clonotype was recorded at least ten times. V gene TRBV28 combines with J gene TRBJ2-3, with 8 bases identical to TRBD2. Germline trimming cut 3 bases from V and 6 bases from J; bases unmatched to any gene: 14. The CDR3 contains 17 residues. Germline-derived CDR1 and CDR2 are MDHEN and SYDVKM. In DNA form, the CDR3 reads TGTGCCAGCAGTTTGGTCGGGACTAGTCCTTCAATGGATACGCAGTATTTT. It specifies CASSLVGTSPSMDTQYF.

This clonotype was observed a handful of times. The V and J genes are TRBV25-1 and TRBJ2-7; TRBD1 matches 9 bases. The CDR3 is 12 amino acids. Per germline, CDR1 MGHDK and CDR2 SYGVNS. J was trimmed by 2 bases and V by 8 bases; bases with no gene match: 1. The CDR3 sequence is CASRTGAYEQYF. DNA of the CDR3: TGTGCCAGCCGGACAGGGGCCTACGAGCAGTACTTC.

This clonotype was detected ten times or more. V and J are TRBV7-2 and TRBJ2-7, with 10 bases aligning to TRBD1. Per the germline V gene, CDR1 is SGHTA and CDR2 is FQGNSA. J lost 4 bases, V lost 3 bases, and 6 bases had no gene match. This CDR3 contains 15 residues. The chain's CDR3 is CASSFTPGQGYEQYF. The CDR3 DNA reads as TGTGCCAGCAGCTTCACCCCGGGACAGGGGTACGAGCAGTACTTC.

This clonotype was seen repeatedly, ten times or more. The V gene is TRBV7-2, the J gene TRBJ2-4; no reliable D call. The CDR3 extends over 14 amino acids. In germline, CDR1 is SGHTA, CDR2 FQGNSA. V was cut by 4 bases and J by 0 bases, with 7 bases left in between. Here the CDR3 DNA reads TGTGCCAGCAGCTCAACAATAGCCAAAAACATTCAGTACTTC. Amino acid sequence: CASSSTIAKNIQYF.

Many counts were recorded for this clonotype. V usage is TRBV25-1 and J usage is TRBJ2-1, with a possible D match to TRBD2 (5 bases). V was pared by 2 bases and J by 10 bases, with 18 bases between. The CDR3 runs to 15 residues. Germline V lookup: CDR1 MGHDK, CDR2 SYGVNS. The CDR3 loop reads CASSEAREGANEQFF. The CDR3 nucleotides read TGTGCCAGCAGTGAAGCCAGAGAGGGAGCAAACGAGCAGTTCTTC. The full variable domain, rest sourced from reference TRBV25-1 and TRBJ2-1, is EADIYQTPRYLVIGTGKKITLECSQTMGHDKMYWYQQDPGMELHLIHYSYGVNSTEKGDLSSESTVSRIRTEHFPLTLESARPSHTSQYLCASSEAREGANEQFFGPGTRLTVL.

This clonotype was detected many times. This sequence joins TRBV19 and TRBJ1-2, with D uncertain. CDR3 length: 13 amino acids. Germline V gene sequence: CDR1 LNHDA, CDR2 SQIVND (reference sequence). V was shortened by 6 bases and J by 2 bases, with 10 bases between the two germline ends. CDR3 region: CASRAQANYGYTF. DNA for the CDR3: TGTGCCAGTAGGGCCCAAGCAAACTATGGCTACACCTTC. The variable domain in full, completed from reference TRBV19 and TRBJ1-2, reads DGGITQSPKYLFRKEGQNVTLSCEQNLNHDAMYWYRQDPGQGLRLIYYSQIVNDFQKGDIAEGYSVSREKKESFPLTVTSAQKNPTAFYLCASRAQANYGYTFGSGTRLTVV.

This clonotype was observed many times. The chain has TRBV28 and TRBJ1-1; 12 bases are shared with TRBD1. This CDR3 has 18 amino acids. The germline V gene encodes CDR1 MDHEN and CDR2 SYDVKM. Unmatched junction bases numbered 9, after V lost 1 base and J lost 3 bases. The CDR3, as DNA: TGTGCCAGCAGTTTATCCCCGGGACAGGGGGCGGGTGACACTGAAGCTTTCTTT. Its translation is CASSLSPGQGAGDTEAFF.

Only a few counts were recorded for this clonotype. The V gene is TRBV6-2 or TRBV6-3, the J gene TRBJ2-7; 11 nucleotides align to TRBD2. Germline CDR1 reads MNHEY; CDR2 reads SVGEGT. CDR3 size: 14 residues. J gave up 4 bases and V 6 bases, and 5 bases lay outside the gene matches. The CDR3, as DNA: TGTGCCAGCAGCGCTAGCGGGAGGTTATACGAGCAGTACTTC. Its translation is CASSASGRLYEQYF.

The rearrangement uses TRBV11-3 and TRBJ2-7; D is possibly TRBD2 (6 bases). V was cut by 1 base and J by 6 bases, with 16 bases left in between. Germline V gives CDR1 SGHNT, CDR2 YENEEA. CDR3 length equals 15 residues. The DNA for the CDR3 is TGTGCCAGCAGCTTAGTTGGGGGGAAAAAATCCGAGCAGTACTTC. The encoded protein is CASSLVGGKKSEQYF.

This clonotype was recorded many times. The chain carries TRBV6-1 and TRBJ1-5; 8 positions match TRBD1. Germline CDR1 MNHNS, CDR2 SASEGT. The CDR3 consists of 21 residues. V was pared by 0 bases and J by 0 bases, with 16 bases of the junction left unmatched. The CDR3, as DNA: TGTGCCAGCAGTGAAGCGGGCGAGTATTATGGACAGGGTTCTAGCAATCAGCCCCAGCATTTT. Residues: CASSEAGEYYGQGSSNQPQHF.

As for this clonotype: A much bigger clone sits one base away, suggesting this may be a read error. The gene calls are TRBV6-5 and TRBJ1-5; D may be TRBD1 (5 bases). There are 15 residues in the CDR3. Trimming shortened V by 8 bases and J by 1 base, and 15 bases separated the two germline ends. The V gene's germline CDR1 is MNHEY and CDR2 SVGAGI. CDR3 nucleotide sequence: TGTGCCAGCGGTCCGACAGTGGGGAGCAATCAGCCCCAGCATTTT. Protein product: CASGPTVGSNQPQHF.

This clonotype has ten or more counts. The chain joins TRBV10-3 to TRBJ1-1; D remains ambiguous. Germline CDR1 reads ENHRY; CDR2 reads SYGVKD. Trimming stripped 4 bases from V and 1 base from J, with 7 bases between. CDR3 length: 13 amino acids. CDR3 in amino acids: CAISGTENTEAFF. The CDR3 DNA sequence: TGTGCCATCAGTGGGACCGAGAACACTGAAGCTTTCTTT.

This clonotype was counted ten times or more. The rearrangement links TRBV7-2 to TRBJ1-4; TRBD1 agrees at 7 bases. From germline, CDR1 is SGHTA and CDR2 FQGNSA. V lost 5 bases to trimming and J lost 3 bases; unmatched junction nucleotides: 6. The CDR3 length is 15 residues. CDR3 sequence: CASSTNRGPNEKLFF. The DNA for the CDR3 is TGTGCCAGCAGCACCAACAGGGGTCCTAATGAAAAACTGTTTTTT.

This clonotype has a count of ten or more. The chain recombines TRBV7-3 with TRBJ2-1, with D maybe TRBD1 (5 bases). Germline-derived CDR1 and CDR2 are SGHTA and FQGTGA. The CDR3 extends over 13 amino acids. Trimming cost V 3 bases and J 5 bases, with 8 bases left between them. CDR3 nucleotides: TGTGCCAGCAGCTTTACAGGTGACAATGAGCAGTTCTTC. Translated: CASSFTGDNEQFF.

The chain recombines TRBV7-2 with TRBJ2-5; 14 nucleotides align to TRBD2. The V gene end was trimmed by 5 bases and the J gene end by 5 bases; junction bases not matched to a gene: 7. This CDR3 comprises 16 residues. Per germline, CDR1 SGHTA and CDR2 FQGNSA. CDR3 sequence (DNA): TGTGCCAGCAGCCCCCGGACTAGCGGGGGGAGCGAGACCCAGTACTTC. Amino acid sequence: CASSPRTSGGSETQYF.

The sample holds many counts of this clonotype. V and J are TRBV19 and TRBJ2-7, with TRBD1 as a possible D gene (5 bases). Germline-derived CDR1 and CDR2 are LNHDA and SQIVND (reference sequence). The CDR3 spans 13 residues. Trimming took 3 bases from V and 6 from J, leaving 12 bases between them. CDR3 in amino acids: CASSIAVGAEQYV. Written as DNA, the CDR3 is TGTGCCAGTAGTATTGCGGTAGGGGCCGAGCAGTACGTC.

In its sample, this clonotype was seen many times. The chain has TRBV7-2 and TRBJ2-7; TRBD2 matches 10 bases. V dropped 5 bases and J dropped 0; count of bases not matched to a gene: 7. The germline V gene has CDR1 SGHTA and CDR2 FQGNSA. This CDR3 contains 16 residues. The CDR3 DNA follows: TGTGCCAGCAGCAGATGGACTAGCGGAAGCTCCTACGAGCAGTACTTC. Translation gives CASSRWTSGSSYEQYF.

The gene calls are TRBV5-4 and TRBJ1-4; no definite D call. The CDR3 length is 15 residues. Germline V CDR1 and CDR2: SGHNT, YYREEE (reference sequence). V shed 5 bases and J shed 0 bases, with 11 bases lying between them. CDR3 DNA: TGTGCCAGCAGTGGCCCGGCGGCAACTAATGAAAAACTGTTTTTT. It is translated as CASSGPAATNEKLFF.

This chain links TRBV12-3 or TRBV12-4 with TRBJ2-2; 10 nucleotides agree with TRBD2. The CDR3 is made up of 16 amino acids. Trimming cost V 3 bases and J 6 bases; bases outside gene matches: 7. The DNA for the CDR3 is TGTGCCAGCAGTTTGTCGCTAGCGGGAGCCCCCGGGGAGCTGTTTTTT. This sequence encodes CASSLSLAGAPGELFF.

The table lists this clonotype with many counts. The V gene is TRBV7-6, the J gene TRBJ2-5; D may be TRBD1 (5 bases). Germline values: CDR1 SGHVS, CDR2 FNYEAQ. CDR3 size: 15 residues. The V end was cut by 1 base, the J end by 5 bases, with 14 bases between. This CDR3 is CASSLGARDEETQYF. The CDR3 DNA sequence: TGTGCCAGCAGCTTAGGGGCCAGGGATGAGGAGACCCAGTACTTC.

This clonotype was picked up a small number of times. The chain combines TRBV20-1 with TRBJ2-5; TRBD1 matches 7 bases. The germline V gene has CDR1 DFQATT and CDR2 SNEGSKA (reference sequence). The CDR3 runs 12 residues. J was trimmed by 4 bases and V by 3 bases; bases with no gene match: 2. The CDR3 DNA reads as TGCAGTGCTAGGGACAGGATAGAGACCCAGTACTTC. Its translation: CSARDRIETQYF.

This clonotype was counted at least ten times. The V call is TRBV29-1, the J call TRBJ1-2, with a weak D call TRBD1 (6 bases). V was clipped by 8 bases and J by 6 bases, with 13 bases between them. In germline, CDR1 is SQVTM, CDR2 ANQGSEA. The CDR3 length is 11 residues. DNA of the CDR3: TGCAGCTCGGGGGGCGCGGATGGCTACACCTTC. Protein product: CSSGGADGYTF.

This clonotype was counted at least ten times. The chain is built from TRBV7-2 and TRBJ1-4; 7 bases are shared with TRBD1. This CDR3 contains 17 residues. Germline trimming cut 1 base from V and 7 bases from J; bases unmatched to any gene: 12. The germline V gene has CDR1 SGHTA and CDR2 FQGNSA. CDR3 loop: CASSLGTLQGRGEKLFF. The CDR3, as DNA: TGTGCCAGCAGCTTAGGGACCCTACAGGGGCGAGGTGAAAAACTGTTTTTT.